This entry features one T cell receptor beta chain sequence. Its antigen is not yet known. No base-level quality is on record; no much larger clone is a single base apart. The donors were included in the validation cohort of roughly 130 subjects, a group kept apart from the roughly 670-subject first cohort. This specimen comes from a study of cytomegalovirus exposure and HLA in healthy donors (dated by TCRdb to 2016 to 2017). Regarding the study in general: The roughly 670 repertoires of the first cohort and the roughly 120 validation repertoires were produced on the same platform, according to a later analysis. To predict cytomegalovirus infection status, the study combined high-throughput TCR immunosequencing, statistical association of individual TCRs with disease status, and machine learning. The aim of the study was to test whether cataloging public T cell receptors could identify signatures of past pathogen exposure. Along with the approximately 600-subject first cohort, a separate validation cohort of more than 90 different subjects was used.

Findings and caveats that apply to the study as a whole: In vitro tests confirmed that a few of the cytomegalovirus-associated TCR beta chains recognize cytomegalovirus antigens. The study gave a list of over 150 TCR beta chains associated with cytomegalovirus. In both the original and validation cohorts, the classifier was reported to diagnose cytomegalovirus status with high specificity and sensitivity. A later analysis had no HLA typing for the validation cohort, so co-occurrence there was scored across all 130 or so repertoires. Most TCR sequences were observed very rarely across donors, whereas some public TCRs were present in many individuals. The authors suggested that the approach could potentially be generalized to other disease states and immunological phenotypes. Of the cluster scores, about 94% were above 0 in a later analysis, which found that TCRs clustered in the first cohort also tended to co-occur in the approximately 130 validation repertoires.

The library was obtained by the immunoSEQ multiplex PCR assay. Regarding the original processing steps: To diagnose cytomegalovirus status from the catalog of TCR beta chain sequences, a statistical classification framework was built. The table was pulled from immuneACCESS by TCRdb, which kept in-frame rearrangements only. Such tables lose some clones; where checked, under half of the loss comes from unresolved V genes, and the rest has no known cause. V, J and clone size reflect that table, while D and trimming were determined from the DNA. Across this sample there are about 160,000 clones, with 95% to 97% seen only once. Approximately 0.82% of the sample lies in the top ten. The sample consisted of PBMCs. The TCR comes from a young woman in good health and CMV-seronegative.

The DNA reads TGCGCCAGCAGCCAAGACGCCGGCGGGGACACAGATACGCAGTATTTT. Its amino acids are CASSQDAGGDTDTQYF. The rearrangement combines TRBV4-3 with TRBJ2-3; TRBD2 is perhaps the D gene, given 6 matching bases. Reading from cysteine to phenylalanine, the CDR3 counts 16 amino acids. The DNA shown is the 48-base CDR3, in frame from base 1. Trimming at the junction amounts to 0 bases on V and 2 bases on J, and the germline ends lie 12 bases apart. According to the germline V gene, CDR1 reads LGHNA and CDR2 reads YSLEER.